This TCR beta chain was identified during a study of T cell changes during pregnancy in multiple sclerosis. This CDR3 has 15 amino acids. V shed 4 bases and J 2 bases; nucleotides not matched to a gene: 7. Germline CDR1 and CDR2: SGHDT and YYEEEE. Produced via immunoSEQ multiplex PCR; TCRdb's table is partial and in-frame only. The sample lists roughly 38,000 clones, over 75% occurring once. This receptor was identified in a female donor with multiple sclerosis, enrolled in a pregnancy study. Sequencing was performed on CD4+ T cells from peripheral blood mononuclear cells, taken before pregnancy. The rearrangement links TRBV5-6 to TRBJ2-7, with 9 nucleotides matching TRBD1. The CDR3 protein is CASSPGTGFTYEQYF. CDR3 bases: TGTGCCAGCAGCCCCGGGACAGGGTTCACCTACGAGCAGTACTTC. The variable domain in full, with the rest retrieved from reference TRBV5-6 and TRBJ2-7, is DAGVTQSPTHLIKTRGQQVTLRCSPKSGHDTVSWYQQALGQGPQFIFQYYEEEERQRGNFPDRFSGHQFPNYSSELNVNALLLGDSALYLCASSPGTGFTYEQYFGPGTRLTVT.